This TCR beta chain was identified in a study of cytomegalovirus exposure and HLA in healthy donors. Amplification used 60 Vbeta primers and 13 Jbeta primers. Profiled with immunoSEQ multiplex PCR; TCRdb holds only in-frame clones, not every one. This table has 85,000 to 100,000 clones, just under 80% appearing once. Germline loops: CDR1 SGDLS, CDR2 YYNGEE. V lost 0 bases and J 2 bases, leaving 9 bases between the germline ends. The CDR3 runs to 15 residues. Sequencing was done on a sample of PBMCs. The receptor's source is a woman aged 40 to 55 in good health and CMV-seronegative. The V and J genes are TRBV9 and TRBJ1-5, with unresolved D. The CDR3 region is CASSVDARGNQPQHF. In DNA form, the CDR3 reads TGTGCCAGCAGCGTAGACGCACGGGGCAATCAGCCCCAGCATTTT.